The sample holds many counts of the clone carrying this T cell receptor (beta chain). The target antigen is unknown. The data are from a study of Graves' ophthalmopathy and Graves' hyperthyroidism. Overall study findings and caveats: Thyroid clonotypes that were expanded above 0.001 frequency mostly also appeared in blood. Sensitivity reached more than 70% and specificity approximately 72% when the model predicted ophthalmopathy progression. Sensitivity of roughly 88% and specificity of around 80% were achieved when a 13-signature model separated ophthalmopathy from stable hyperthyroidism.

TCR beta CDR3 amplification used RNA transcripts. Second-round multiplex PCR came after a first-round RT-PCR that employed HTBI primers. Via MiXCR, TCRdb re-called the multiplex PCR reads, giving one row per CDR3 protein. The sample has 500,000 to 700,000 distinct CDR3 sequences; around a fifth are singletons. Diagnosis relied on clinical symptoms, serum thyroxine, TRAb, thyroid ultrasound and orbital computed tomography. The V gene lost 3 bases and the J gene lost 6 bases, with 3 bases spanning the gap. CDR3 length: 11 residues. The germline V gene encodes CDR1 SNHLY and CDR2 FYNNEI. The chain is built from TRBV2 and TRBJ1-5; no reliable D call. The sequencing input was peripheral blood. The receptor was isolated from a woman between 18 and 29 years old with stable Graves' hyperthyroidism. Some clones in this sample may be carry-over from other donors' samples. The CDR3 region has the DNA TGTGCCAGCAGTGATTCTCAGCCCCAGCATTTT. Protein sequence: CASSDSQPQHF. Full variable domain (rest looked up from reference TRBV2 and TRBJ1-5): EPEVTQTPSHQVTQMGQEVILRCVPISNHLYFYWYRQILGQKVEFLVSFYNNEISEKSEIFDDQFSVERPDGSNFTLKIRSTKLEDSAMYFCASSDSQPQHFGDGTRLSIL.